This T cell receptor beta chain was found in a study of blood T cell repertoires in COVID-19. Overall study context: Samples taken during acute and convalescent COVID-19 were collected in the United States, Italy and Spain. T cells, B-cell-depleted T cells, or PBMCs supplied cDNA or gDNA.

Enrolled through a virtual design, the participants were between about 18 and 100 years of age and came from fewer than 30 US areas. In the original processing: The assay estimated nucleated cells by amplifying reference gene primers. Data came from immunoSEQ multiplex PCR; TCRdb stores just in-frame clones and leaves some out. V and J calls and clone size are as listed in that table; D and trimming were resolved from the DNA. The table lists approximately 200,000 clones, approximately 80% of them singletons. The V end lost 2 bases, the J end lost 6 bases, and 14 bases lay between the germline ends. CDR3 size: 14 residues. The germline CDR1 and CDR2 sequences are SGHNT and YENEEA.

This TCR was sampled from a man between 60 and 75 years old who had recovered from COVID-19. This chain uses TRBV11-3 with TRBJ2-7; D gene uncertain. Sequenced sample: PBMCs or T cells enriched from blood (not recorded which). CDR3 nucleotides: TGTGCCAGCAGCTTATTGGGTTCCGGGTTCGAGCAGTACTTC. Its translation: CASSLLGSGFEQYF.